The clone carrying this TCR beta chain turned up a few times. The target antigen is unknown. This CDR3 has 16 amino acids. Germline V gene sequence: CDR1 SGHRS, CDR2 YFSETQ. V was pared by 0 bases and J by 2 bases, with 14 bases between. General study points: Tumor memory CD4+ T cell TCR gene usage was found to cluster with blood and lymph node memory CD4+ cells and with lymph node naive CD4+ cells. Tumor Treg TCRs overlapped most with tumor naive CD4+ cells.

Semi-nested PCR with Nested Universal Primer A followed constant-region reverse priming of full-length variable regions. Using its own MiXCR run on the 5' RACE reads, TCRdb lists one record per CDR3 protein. The repertoire holds roughly 6,000 distinct CDR3 sequences, under 35% seen once, with approximately 7.5% in the top ten. CD4+CD45RO+CD25- cells were isolated as memory CD4+ T cells. The sequenced sample was memory CD4+ T cells sorted from a lymph node. The subset here: memory CD4+ T cells, CD4+CD45RO+CD25-. The V gene is TRBV5-1, the J gene TRBJ1-2; D ambiguous. This TCR was recovered from a female donor with breast cancer. Here the CDR3 reads CASSLVTGNRNYGYTF. As DNA, the CDR3 is TGCGCCAGCAGCTTGGTGACTGGAAATAGGAACTATGGCTACACCTTC.